This T cell receptor beta chain was retrieved from a study of shared clonotypes between healthy human individuals. Study background: Researchers drew samples from two women and three men aged 18 to 49. Points from the study as a whole: Sampling involved blood alone; tissue repertoires likely differ.

This clone came up once. No antigen is known for it. This table comes from immunoSEQ multiplex PCR, and its TCRdb copy is limited to in-frame clones, with some not included. The top ten clones hold about an eighth of a sample with more than 450,000 clones, 60% to 85% of them seen once. Germline CDR1 is SNHLY and CDR2 is FYNNEI. This CDR3 contains 11 residues. V lost 8 bases and J lost 0, with 4 bases in between. The V and J genes are TRBV2 and TRBJ1-1; no clear D gene. The sequence was obtained from a woman aged 40 to 55 in good health. Some clones in this sample may be carry-over from other donors' samples. The material sequenced was PBMCs. The CDR3 region is CASYVNTEAFF. CDR3 DNA sequence: TGTGCCAGCTATGTGAACACTGAAGCTTTCTTT.